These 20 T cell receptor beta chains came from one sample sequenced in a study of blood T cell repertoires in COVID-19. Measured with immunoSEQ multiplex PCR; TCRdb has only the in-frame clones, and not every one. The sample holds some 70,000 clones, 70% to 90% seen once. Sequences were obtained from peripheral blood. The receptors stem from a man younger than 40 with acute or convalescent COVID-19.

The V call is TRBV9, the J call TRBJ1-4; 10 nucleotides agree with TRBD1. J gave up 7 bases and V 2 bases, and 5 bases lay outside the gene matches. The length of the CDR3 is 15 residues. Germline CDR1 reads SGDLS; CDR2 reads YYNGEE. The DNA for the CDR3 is TGTGCCAGCAGCGTCGGGACAGGGGCAGCTGAAAAACTGTTTTTT. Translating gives CASSVGTGAAEKLFF. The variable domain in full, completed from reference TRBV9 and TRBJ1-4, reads DSGVTQTPKHLITATGQRVTLRCSPRSGDLSVYWYQQSLDQGLQFLIQYYNGEERAKGNILERFSAQQFPDLHSELNLSSLELGDSALYFCASSVGTGAAEKLFFGSGTQLSVL.

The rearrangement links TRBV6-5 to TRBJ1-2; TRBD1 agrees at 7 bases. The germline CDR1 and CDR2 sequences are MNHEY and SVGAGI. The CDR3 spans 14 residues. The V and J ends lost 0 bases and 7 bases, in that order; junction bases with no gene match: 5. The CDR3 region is CASSYSTGSSGYTF. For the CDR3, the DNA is TGTGCCAGCAGTTACTCGACAGGGTCGAGTGGCTACACCTTC.

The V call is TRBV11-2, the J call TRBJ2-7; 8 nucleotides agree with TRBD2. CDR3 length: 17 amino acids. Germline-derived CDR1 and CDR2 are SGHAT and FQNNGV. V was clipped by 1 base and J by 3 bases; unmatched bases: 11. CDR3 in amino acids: CASSLGRGAPLRYEQYF. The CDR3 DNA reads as TGTGCCAGCAGCTTAGGGCGGGGGGCGCCCCTTCGCTACGAGCAGTACTTC. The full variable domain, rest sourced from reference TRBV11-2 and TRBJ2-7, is EAGVAQSPRYKIIEKRQSVAFWCNPISGHATLYWYQQILGQGPKLLIQFQNNGVVDDSQLPKDRFSAERLKGVDSTLKIQPAKLEDSAVYLCASSLGRGAPLRYEQYFGPGTRLTVT.

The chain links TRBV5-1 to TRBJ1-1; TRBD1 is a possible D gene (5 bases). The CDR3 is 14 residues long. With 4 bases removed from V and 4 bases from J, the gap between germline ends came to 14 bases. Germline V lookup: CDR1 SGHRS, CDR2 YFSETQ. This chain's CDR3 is CASSPVGDFTEAFF. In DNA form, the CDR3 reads TGCGCCAGCAGCCCGGTGGGGGACTTCACTGAAGCTTTCTTT.

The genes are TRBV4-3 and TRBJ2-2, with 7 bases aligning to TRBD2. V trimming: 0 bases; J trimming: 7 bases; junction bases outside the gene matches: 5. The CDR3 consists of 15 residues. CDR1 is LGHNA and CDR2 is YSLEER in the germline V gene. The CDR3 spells CASSQEPREGGELFF. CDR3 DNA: TGCGCCAGCAGCCAAGAGCCCAGGGAGGGCGGGGAGCTGTTTTTT.

In DNA form, the CDR3 reads TGCGCCAGCAGCCAGGGCAAAACAGGGTATAATCAGCCCCAGCATTTT. It is translated as CASSQGKTGYNQPQHF. The rearrangement joins TRBV4-3 to TRBJ1-5; possibly TRBD1 for D (6 bases). This CDR3 has 16 amino acids. In germline, CDR1 is LGHNA, CDR2 YSLEER. Between the trimmed V and J ends, which lost 3 bases and 4 bases, there was a span of 16 bases.

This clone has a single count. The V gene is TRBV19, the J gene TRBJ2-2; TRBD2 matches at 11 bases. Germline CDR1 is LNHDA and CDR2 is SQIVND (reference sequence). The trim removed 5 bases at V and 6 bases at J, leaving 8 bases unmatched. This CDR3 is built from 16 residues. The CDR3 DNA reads TGTGCCAGTAGTTTTATAGCGGGAGGGTCCCCCGGGGAGCTGTTTTTT. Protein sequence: CASSFIAGGSPGELFF.

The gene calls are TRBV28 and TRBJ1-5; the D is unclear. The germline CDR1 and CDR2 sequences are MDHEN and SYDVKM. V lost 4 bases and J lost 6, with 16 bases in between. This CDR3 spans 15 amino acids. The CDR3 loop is CASSSPDFPPQPQHF. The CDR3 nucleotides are TGTGCCAGCAGTTCCCCGGACTTCCCCCCTCAGCCCCAGCATTTT.

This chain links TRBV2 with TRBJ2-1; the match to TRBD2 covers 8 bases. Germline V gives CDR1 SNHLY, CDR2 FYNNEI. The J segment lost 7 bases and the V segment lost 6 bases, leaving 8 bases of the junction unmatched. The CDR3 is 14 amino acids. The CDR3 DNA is TGTGCCAGCAGGGGGGTAGCGGGGCCTAATGAGCAGTTCTTC. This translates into CASRGVAGPNEQFF.

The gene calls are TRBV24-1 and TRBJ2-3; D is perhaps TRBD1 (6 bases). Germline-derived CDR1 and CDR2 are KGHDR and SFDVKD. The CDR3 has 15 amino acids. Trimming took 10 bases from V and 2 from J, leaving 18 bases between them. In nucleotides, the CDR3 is TGTGCCACAAGGGGACACACTTTCGACACAGATACGCAGTATTTT. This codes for CATRGHTFDTDTQYF.

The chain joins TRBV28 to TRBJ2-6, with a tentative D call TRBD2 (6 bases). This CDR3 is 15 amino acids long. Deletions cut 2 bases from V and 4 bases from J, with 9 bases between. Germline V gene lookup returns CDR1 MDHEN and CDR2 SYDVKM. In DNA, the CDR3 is TGTGCCAGCAGTTTAGGCGGGGCCGGGGCCAACGTCCTGACTTTC. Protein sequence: CASSLGGAGANVLTF.

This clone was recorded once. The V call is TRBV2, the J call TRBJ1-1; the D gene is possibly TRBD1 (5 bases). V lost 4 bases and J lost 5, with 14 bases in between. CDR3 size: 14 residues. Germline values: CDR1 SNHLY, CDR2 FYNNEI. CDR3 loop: CASSVGGSGTEAFF. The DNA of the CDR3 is TGTGCCAGCAGTGTCGGGGGAAGTGGAACTGAAGCTTTCTTT.

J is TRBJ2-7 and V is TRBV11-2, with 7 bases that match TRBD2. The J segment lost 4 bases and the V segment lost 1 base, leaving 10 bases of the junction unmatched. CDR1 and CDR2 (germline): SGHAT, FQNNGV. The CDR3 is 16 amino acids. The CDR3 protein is CASSLGNFGGGYEQYF. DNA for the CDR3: TGTGCCAGCAGCTTAGGCAACTTTGGGGGGGGATACGAGCAGTACTTC.

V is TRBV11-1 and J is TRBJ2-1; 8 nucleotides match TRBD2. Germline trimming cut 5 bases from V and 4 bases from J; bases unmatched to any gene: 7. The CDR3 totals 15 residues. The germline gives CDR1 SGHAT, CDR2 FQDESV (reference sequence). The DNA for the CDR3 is TGTGCCAGCAGCCCATCCAGCGGGAGTTACAATGAGCAGTTCTTC. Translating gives CASSPSSGSYNEQFF.

The CDR3 DNA is TGTGCCGGCGCTCAGGGGGCGGGACAGTCTTATCGAGTTGATGGCTACACCTTC. It translates to CAGAQGAGQSYRVDGYTF. The genes are TRBV5-4 and TRBJ1-2, with TRBD1 identical over 8 bases. The length of the CDR3 is 18 residues. Trimming took 10 bases from V and 6 from J; bases not matched to a gene: 26. The germline V gene encodes CDR1 SGHNT and CDR2 YYREEE (reference sequence).

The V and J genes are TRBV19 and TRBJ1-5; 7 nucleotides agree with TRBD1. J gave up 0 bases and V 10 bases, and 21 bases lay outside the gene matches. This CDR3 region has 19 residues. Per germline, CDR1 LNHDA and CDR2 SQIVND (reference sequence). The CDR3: CATKGTREGAVYSNQPQHF. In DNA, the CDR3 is TGTGCCACAAAAGGGACACGAGAGGGGGCAGTCTATAGCAATCAGCCCCAGCATTTT.

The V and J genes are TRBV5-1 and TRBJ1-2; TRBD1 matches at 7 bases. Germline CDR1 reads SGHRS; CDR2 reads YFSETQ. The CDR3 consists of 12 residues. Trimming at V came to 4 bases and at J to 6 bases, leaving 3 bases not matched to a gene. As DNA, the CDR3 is TGCGCCAGCAGCCAGCAGGGGGATGGCTACACCTTC. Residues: CASSQQGDGYTF.

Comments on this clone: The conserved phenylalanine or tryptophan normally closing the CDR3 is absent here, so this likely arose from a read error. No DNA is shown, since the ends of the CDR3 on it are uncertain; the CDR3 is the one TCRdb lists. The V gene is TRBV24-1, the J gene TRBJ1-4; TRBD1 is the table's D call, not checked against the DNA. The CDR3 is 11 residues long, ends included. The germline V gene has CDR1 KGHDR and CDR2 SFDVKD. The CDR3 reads CATSDIDRVCL.

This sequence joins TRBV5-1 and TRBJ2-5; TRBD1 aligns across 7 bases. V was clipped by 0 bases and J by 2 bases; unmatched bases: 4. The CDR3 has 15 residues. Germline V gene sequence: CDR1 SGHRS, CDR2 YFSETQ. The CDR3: CASSLGGTAQETQYF. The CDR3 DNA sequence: TGCGCCAGCAGCTTGGGTGGGACAGCGCAAGAGACCCAGTACTTC. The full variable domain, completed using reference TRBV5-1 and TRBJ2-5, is KAGVTQTPRYLIKTRGQQVTLSCSPISGHRSVSWYQQTPGQGLQFLFEYFSETQRNKGNFPGRFSGRQFSNSRSEMNVSTLELGDSALYLCASSLGGTAQETQYFGPGTRLLVL.

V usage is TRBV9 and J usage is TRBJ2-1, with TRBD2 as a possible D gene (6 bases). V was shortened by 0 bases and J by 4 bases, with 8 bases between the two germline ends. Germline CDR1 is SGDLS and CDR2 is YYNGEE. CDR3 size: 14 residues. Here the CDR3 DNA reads TGTGCCAGCAGCGTAGAGGGGAGGTACAATGAGCAGTTCTTC. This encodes CASSVEGRYNEQFF.